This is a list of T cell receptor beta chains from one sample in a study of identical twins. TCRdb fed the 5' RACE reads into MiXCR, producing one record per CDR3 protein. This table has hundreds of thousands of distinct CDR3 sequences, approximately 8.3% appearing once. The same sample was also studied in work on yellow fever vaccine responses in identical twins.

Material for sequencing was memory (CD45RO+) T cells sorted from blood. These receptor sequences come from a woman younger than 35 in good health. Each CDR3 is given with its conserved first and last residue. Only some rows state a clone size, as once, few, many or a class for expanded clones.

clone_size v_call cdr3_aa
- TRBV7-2 CASRHTGGKYTGELFF
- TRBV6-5 CASSYIVGAHNEQFF
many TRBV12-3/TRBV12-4 CASSLRQGGSYEQYF
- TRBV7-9 CASSLYQGGNTIYF
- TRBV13 CASSLGLAEGTQRTQYF
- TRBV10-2 CASSESRSGRVDTQYF
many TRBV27 CASSSPGGTNTGELFF
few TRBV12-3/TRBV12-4 CASSFNLGGYGYTF
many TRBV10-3 CAIRPEGLARVETQYF
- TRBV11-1 CASSSTRVQGETQYF
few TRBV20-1 CSAGRDRGNQETQYF
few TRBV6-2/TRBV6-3 CASRALAGGYEQYF
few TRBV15 CATSRDLIAIDGYTF
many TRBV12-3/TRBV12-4 CASNHGGAASTDTQYF
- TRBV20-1 CSASTLAGGTYNEQFF
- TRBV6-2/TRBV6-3 CASTRLAGTYEQYF
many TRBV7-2 CASSLQGQGSYGYTF
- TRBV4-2 CASSDKEDRTDTQYF
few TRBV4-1 CASSQDRLSANTGELFF
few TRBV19 CASNLGLAVHYEQYF
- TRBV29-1 CSADGQFF
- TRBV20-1 CSALTGSGAQYF
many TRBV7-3 CASSLNSPLSGANVLTF
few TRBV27 CASSRTSGRAVGDTQYF
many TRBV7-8 CASSLEGLARLEQYF
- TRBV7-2 CASSPSSSGQIGQFF
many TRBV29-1 CSVVGGVNTGELFF
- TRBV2 CASNPRQGDNYGYTF
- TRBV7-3 CASSFAGPDGEQFF
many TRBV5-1 CASSAGGEAKLFF
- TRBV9 CASGVGGRGTGELFF
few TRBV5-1 CASSLVTGDEKLFF
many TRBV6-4 CASSVLSGPGNTQYF
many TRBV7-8 CASSLETGPSETQYF
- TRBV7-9 CASSLARSGGDSYEQYF
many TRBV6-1 CASTRRGGTEAFF
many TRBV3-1 CASSPASNYGYTF
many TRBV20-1 CSASGASGGLGDYNEQFF
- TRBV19 CASTTRVGDTQYF
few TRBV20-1 CSATSLRSSTDTQYF
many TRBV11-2 CASTASVSGQGPTGELFF
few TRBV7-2 CASSKTWGGANVLTF
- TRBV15 CATSSHRGGAFF
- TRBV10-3 CAIRQSWNTGELFF
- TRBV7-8 CASSFLGGGGGYQETQYF
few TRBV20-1 CSASEGGGGYTF
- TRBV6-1 CASSDRPVDGGNTEAFF
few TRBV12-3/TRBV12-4 CASSSPLSTGEAFF
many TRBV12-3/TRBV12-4 CASSLLNRDSPNQPQHF
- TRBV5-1 CASSTQTSGGSQETQYF